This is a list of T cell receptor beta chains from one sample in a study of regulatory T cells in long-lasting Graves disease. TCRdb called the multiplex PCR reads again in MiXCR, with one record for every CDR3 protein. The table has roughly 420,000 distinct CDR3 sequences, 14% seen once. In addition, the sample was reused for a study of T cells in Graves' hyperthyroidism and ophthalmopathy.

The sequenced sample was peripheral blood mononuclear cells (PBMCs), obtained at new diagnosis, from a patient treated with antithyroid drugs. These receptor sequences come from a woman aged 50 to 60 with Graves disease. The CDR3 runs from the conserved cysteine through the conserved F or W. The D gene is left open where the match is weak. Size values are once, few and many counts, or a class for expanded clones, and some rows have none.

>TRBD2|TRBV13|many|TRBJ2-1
TGTGCCAGCAGCCAGATAGCGGGGGGTGAGCAGTTCTTC
CASSQIAGGEQFF
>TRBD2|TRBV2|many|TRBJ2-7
TGTGCCAGCAGAGCGGGACTCCTCATCGAGCAGTACTTC
CASRAGLLIEQYF
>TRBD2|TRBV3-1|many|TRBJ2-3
TGTGCCAGCAGCCGGGGACTAGCGGGAGAGGCAGATACGCAGTATTTT
CASSRGLAGEADTQYF
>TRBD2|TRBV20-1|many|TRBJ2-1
TGCAGTGCTAGACTAGCGGAAAGATACAATGAGCAGTTCTTC
CSARLAERYNEQFF
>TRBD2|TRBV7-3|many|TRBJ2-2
TGTGCCAGCAGCGCCAGCGGGGGGCGCTACTACACCGGGGAGCTGTTTTTT
CASSASGGRYYTGELFF
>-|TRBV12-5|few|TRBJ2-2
TGTGCTAGTGGTTTGGCCCCACACAACACCGGGGAGCTGTTTTTT
CASGLAPHNTGELFF
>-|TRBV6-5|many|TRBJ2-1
TGTGCCAGCAGTTACTCGGAGGCGGCTCAATACAATGAGCAGTTCTTC
CASSYSEAAQYNEQFF
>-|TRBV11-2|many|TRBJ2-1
TGTGCCAGCGCCTTAGCGCAGAGCTCCTACAATGAGCAGTTCTTC
CASALAQSSYNEQFF
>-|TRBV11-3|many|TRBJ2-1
TGTGCCAGCAGCTTAAAAAGCGGTTTTGAGCAGTTCTTC
CASSLKSGFEQFF
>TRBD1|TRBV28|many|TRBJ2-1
TGTGCCAGCAGTTTTACCCTCGGGACAGGTTTAAATGAGCAGTTCTTC
CASSFTLGTGLNEQFF
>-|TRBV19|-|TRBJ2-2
TGTGCCAGTAGTATATTTTACTACACCGGGGAGCTGTTTTTT
CASSIFYYTGELFF
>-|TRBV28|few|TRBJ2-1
TGTGCCAGCAGTTTTCAAGTGGTGGACTACCCGGGACACGATGAGCAGTTCTTC
CASSFQVVDYPGHDEQFF
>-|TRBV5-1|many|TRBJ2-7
TGCGCCAGCAGCCCGCCTCGAGGACAGAATGACTACGAGCAGTACTTC
CASSPPRGQNDYEQYF
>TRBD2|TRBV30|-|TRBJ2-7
TGTGCCTGGAGTGTCCCAGCGGGAGTTCATGAGTACGAGCAGTACTTC
CAWSVPAGVHEYEQYF
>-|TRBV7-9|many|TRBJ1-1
TGTGCCAGTAGACTCGGCAACACTGAAGCTTTCTTT
CASRLGNTEAFF
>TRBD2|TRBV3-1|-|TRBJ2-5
TGTGCCAGCAGGGACTTAGCGGGAGGCCAAGAGACCCAGTACTTC
CASRDLAGGQETQYF
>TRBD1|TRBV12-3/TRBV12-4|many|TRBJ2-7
TGTGCCAGCAGTTCGACAGGGTTTACGTACGAGCAGTACTTC
CASSSTGFTYEQYF
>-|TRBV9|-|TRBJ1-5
TGTGCCAGCAGCGTAGGACTTAGCAATCAGCCCCAGCATTTT
CASSVGLSNQPQHF
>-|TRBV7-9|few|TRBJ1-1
TGTGCCAGCAGCCCCGGACAGTCTGACACTGAAGCTTTCTTT
CASSPGQSDTEAFF
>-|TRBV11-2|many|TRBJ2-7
TGTGCCAGCAGCTCCCCCCCTGGGTTCGAGCAGTACTTC
CASSSPPGFEQYF
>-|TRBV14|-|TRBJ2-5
TGTGCCAGCAAAGGGTCAAACGAAGAGACCCAGTACTTC
CASKGSNEETQYF
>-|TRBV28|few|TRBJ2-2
TGTGCCAGCTACGAACAGGGAAGGAACACCGGGGAGCTGTTTTTT
CASYEQGRNTGELFF
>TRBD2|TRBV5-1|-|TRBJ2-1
TGCGCCGGCAGCTTGGTGATAGCGGGATTGAATGAGCAGTTCTTC
CAGSLVIAGLNEQFF
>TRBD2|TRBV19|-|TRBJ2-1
TGTGCCAGTAGTGCAAAAGCGGGAAAGGGTTACAATGAGCAGTTCTTC
CASSAKAGKGYNEQFF
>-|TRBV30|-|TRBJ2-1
TGTGCCTGGACAGTCCCTACCTACAATGAGCAGTTCTTC
CAWTVPTYNEQFF
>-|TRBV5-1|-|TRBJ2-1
TGCGCCAGCAGCTTGGACGGGCCACGGGCTACGGGTATCTACAATGAGCAGTTCTTC
CASSLDGPRATGIYNEQFF
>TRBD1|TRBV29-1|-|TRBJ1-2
TGCAGCGTTGAAGAAAAGGGGACAGAGGTCTACACCTTC
CSVEEKGTEVYTF
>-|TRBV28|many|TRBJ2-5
TGTGTCTGCGGGAAAGGCACGGAGACCCAGTACTTC
CVCGKGTETQYF
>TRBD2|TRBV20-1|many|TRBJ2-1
TGCAGTGCTAACACCGGGGGGGCCTCCTACAATGAGCAGTTCTTC
CSANTGGASYNEQFF
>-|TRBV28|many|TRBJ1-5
TGTGCCAGCAGTTTATACGGACATACTAGCAATCAGCCCCAGCATTTT
CASSLYGHTSNQPQHF
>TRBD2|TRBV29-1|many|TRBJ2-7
TGCAGCGTTGAAGATGGGGAGGGCTACGAGCAGTACTTC
CSVEDGEGYEQYF
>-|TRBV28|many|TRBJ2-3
TGTGCCAGCAGGGCAGTGCGATCTAGCACAGATACGCAGTATTTT
CASRAVRSSTDTQYF
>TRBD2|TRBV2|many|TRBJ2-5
TGTGCCAGCACCCTGGGTGGGCTAGCGGGAGCCCGGCACACAGAGACCCAGTACTTC
CASTLGGLAGARHTETQYF
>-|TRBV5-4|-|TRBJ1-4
TGTGCCAGCAGCTCCCAGGAGGTCGGGAAGGATGAAAAACTGTTTTTT
CASSSQEVGKDEKLFF
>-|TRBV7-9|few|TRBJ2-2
TGTGCCAGCAGGATCGGGGCAGAAAACACCGGGGAGCTGTTTTTT
CASRIGAENTGELFF
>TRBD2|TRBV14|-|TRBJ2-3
TGTGCCAGCAGCCAGTGGGCTAGCGGGAGGACAGATACGCAGTATTTT
CASSQWASGRTDTQYF
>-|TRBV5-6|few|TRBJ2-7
TGTGCCAGCAGCTTGGGACTAGTGATCTACGAGCAGTACTTC
CASSLGLVIYEQYF
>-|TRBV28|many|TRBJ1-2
TGTGCCAGCAGACCCCGGGACACCGCTAACTATGGCTACACCTTC
CASRPRDTANYGYTF
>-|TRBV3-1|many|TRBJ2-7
TGTGCCAGCACAGGCGGAACGGGCGTCGAGCAGTACTTC
CASTGGTGVEQYF
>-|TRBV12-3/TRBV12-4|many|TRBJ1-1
TGTGCCAGCAACCCTGGGGGGGGGACTGAAGCTTTCTTT
CASNPGGGTEAFF
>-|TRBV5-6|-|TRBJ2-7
TGTGCCAGCAGCTGGGGACGGAGTCGGTACGAGCAGTACTTC
CASSWGRSRYEQYF
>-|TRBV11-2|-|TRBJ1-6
TGTGCCAGCAGCTTGGGAACCGACAGTTATAATTCACCCCTCCACTTT
CASSLGTDSYNSPLHF
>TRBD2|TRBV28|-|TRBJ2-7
TGTGCCAGCAGTCCAGGCGCCACTAGCGGGAACTACGAGCAGTACTTC
CASSPGATSGNYEQYF
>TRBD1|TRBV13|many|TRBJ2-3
TGTGCCAGCAGCATCCGACCGGGACAGGGAAGGACAGATACGCAGTATTTT
CASSIRPGQGRTDTQYF
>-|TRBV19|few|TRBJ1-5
TGTGCCAGTAGTATGGGAAGGAATCAGCCCCAGCATTTT
CASSMGRNQPQHF
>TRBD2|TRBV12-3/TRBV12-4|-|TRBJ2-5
TGTGCCAGCAGTGCCCCCGGGGGGGCGCGGGAGACCCAGTACTTC
CASSAPGGARETQYF
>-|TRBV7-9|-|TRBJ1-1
TGTGCCAGCAGCGTTCGGGGGAGGGGGAACACTGAAGCTTTCTTT
CASSVRGRGNTEAFF
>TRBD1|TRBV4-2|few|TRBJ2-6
TGTGCCAGCAGCCAAACGGGACAGGGGGCTGGGGCCAACGTCCTGACTTTC
CASSQTGQGAGANVLTF
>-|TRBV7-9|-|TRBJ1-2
TGTGCCAGCAGACCTAATATGGGGTATGGCTACACCTTC
CASRPNMGYGYTF
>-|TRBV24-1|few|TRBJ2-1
TGTGCCACCAGTGACTCGGGACTTCCCGATTACAATGAGCAGTTCTTC
CATSDSGLPDYNEQFF
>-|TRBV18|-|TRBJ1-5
TGTGCCAGCTCACCACGGAGGGGTGATCAGCCCCAGCATTTT
CASSPRRGDQPQHF
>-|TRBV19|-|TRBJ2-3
TGTGCCAGTAGTATCGGGCAGGTTGCGGATACGCAGTATTTT
CASSIGQVADTQYF
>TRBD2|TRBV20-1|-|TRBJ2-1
TGCAGTGCTCCGGGACTAGCGGGGCGGGGTGAGCAGTTCTTC
CSAPGLAGRGEQFF
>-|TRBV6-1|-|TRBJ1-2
TGTGCCAGCACCGCCACAGGCGGCGGTAACTATGGCTACACCTTC
CASTATGGGNYGYTF
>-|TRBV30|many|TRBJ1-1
TGTGCCTGGAGTGTATGGCAGTCCACTGAAGCTTTCTTT
CAWSVWQSTEAFF